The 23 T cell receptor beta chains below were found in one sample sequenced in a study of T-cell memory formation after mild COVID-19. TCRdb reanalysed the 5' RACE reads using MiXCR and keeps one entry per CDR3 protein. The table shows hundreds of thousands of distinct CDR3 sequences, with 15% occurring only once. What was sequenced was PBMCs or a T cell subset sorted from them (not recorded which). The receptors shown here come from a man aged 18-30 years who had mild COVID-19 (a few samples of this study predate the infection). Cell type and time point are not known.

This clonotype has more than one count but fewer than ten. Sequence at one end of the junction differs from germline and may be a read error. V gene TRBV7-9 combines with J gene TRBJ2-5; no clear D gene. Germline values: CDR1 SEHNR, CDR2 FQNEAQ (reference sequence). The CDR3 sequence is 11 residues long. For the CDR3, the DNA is TGTGCCAGCAGCACTCTCTCCGTAACCGACTTC. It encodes CASSTLSVTDF.

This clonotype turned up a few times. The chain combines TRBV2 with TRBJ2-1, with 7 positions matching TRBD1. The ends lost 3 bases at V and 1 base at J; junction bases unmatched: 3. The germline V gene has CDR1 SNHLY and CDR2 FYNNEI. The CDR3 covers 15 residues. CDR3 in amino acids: CASSDRGLSYNEQFF. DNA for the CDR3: TGTGCCAGCAGTGACAGGGGGTTGTCCTACAATGAGCAGTTCTTC. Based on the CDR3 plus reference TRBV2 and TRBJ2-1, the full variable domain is EPEVTQTPSHQVTQMGQEVILRCVPISNHLYFYWYRQILGQKVEFLVSFYNNEISEKSEIFDDQFSVERPDGSNFTLKIRSTKLEDSAMYFCASSDRGLSYNEQFFGPGTRLTVL.

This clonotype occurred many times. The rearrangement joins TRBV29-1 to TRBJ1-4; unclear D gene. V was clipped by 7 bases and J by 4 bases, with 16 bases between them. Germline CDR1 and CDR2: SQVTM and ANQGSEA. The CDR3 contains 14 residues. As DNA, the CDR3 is TGCAGCGCAAATGTCGGCGGCCGTAATGAAAAACTGTTTTTT. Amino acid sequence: CSANVGGRNEKLFF.

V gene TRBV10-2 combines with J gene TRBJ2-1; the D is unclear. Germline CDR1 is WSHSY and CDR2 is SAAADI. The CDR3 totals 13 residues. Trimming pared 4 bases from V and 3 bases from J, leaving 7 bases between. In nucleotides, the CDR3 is TGCGCCAGCAGTGTATCGTTCTACAATGAGCAGTTCTTC. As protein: CASSVSFYNEQFF.

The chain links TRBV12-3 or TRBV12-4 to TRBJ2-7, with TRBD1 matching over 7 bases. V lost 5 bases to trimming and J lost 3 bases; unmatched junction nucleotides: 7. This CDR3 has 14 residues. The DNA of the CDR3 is TGTGCCAGCAGTCCTTACAGGGGCAACTACGAGCAGTACTTC. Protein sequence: CASSPYRGNYEQYF.

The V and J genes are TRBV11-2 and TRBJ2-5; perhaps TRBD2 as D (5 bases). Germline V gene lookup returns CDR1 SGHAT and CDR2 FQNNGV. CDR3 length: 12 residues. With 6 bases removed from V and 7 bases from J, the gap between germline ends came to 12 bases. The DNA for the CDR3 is TGTGCCAGCAGTTCGGGAACGACGACCCAGTACTTC. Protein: CASSSGTTTQYF.

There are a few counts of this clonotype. DNA of the CDR3: TGCGCCAGCACCAGAGCGAGCTCCTACAATGAGCAGTTCTTC. As protein: CASTRASSYNEQFF. This chain joins TRBV5-1 and TRBJ2-1; D is uncertain. The CDR3 runs 14 residues. The germline CDR1 and CDR2 sequences are SGHRS and YFSETQ. V lost 6 bases and J 0 bases, leaving 10 bases between the germline ends.

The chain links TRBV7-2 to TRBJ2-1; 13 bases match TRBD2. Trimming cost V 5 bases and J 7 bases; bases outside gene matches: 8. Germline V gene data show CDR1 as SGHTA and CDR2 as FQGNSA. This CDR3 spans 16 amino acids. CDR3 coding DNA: TGTGCCAGCAGCCTCACCGGGACTAGCGGGACAAATGAGCAGTTCTTC. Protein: CASSLTGTSGTNEQFF.

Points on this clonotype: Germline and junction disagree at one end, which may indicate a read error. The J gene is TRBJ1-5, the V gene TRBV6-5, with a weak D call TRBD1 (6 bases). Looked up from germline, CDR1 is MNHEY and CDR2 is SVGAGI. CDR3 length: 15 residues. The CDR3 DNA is TGTGCCAGCAGTTACTCATCGGGGGGCAACCAGCCCCAGCATTTT. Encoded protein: CASSYSSGGNQPQHF.

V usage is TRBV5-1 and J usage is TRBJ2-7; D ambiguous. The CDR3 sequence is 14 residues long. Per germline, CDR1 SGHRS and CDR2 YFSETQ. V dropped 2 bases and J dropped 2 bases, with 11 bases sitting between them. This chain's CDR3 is CASSFTAGTYEQYF. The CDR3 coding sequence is TGCGCCAGCAGCTTCACCGCTGGGACCTACGAGCAGTACTTC.

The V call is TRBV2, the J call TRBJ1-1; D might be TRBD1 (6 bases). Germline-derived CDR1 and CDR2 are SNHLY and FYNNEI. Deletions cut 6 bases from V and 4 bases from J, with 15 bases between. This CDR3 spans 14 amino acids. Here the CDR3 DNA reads TGTGCCAGCAGCTCCAGGGGTATAAGCACTGAAGCTTTCTTT. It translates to CASSSRGISTEAFF.

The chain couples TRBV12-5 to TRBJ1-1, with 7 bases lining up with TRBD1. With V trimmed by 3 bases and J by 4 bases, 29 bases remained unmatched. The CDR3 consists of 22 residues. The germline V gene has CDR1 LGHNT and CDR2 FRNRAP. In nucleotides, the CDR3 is TGTGCTAGTGGTTTAAGAACGAGGGGTTTATTACAGGGGTTGGCGCGGGGCACTGAAGCTTTCTTT. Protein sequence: CASGLRTRGLLQGLARGTEAFF.

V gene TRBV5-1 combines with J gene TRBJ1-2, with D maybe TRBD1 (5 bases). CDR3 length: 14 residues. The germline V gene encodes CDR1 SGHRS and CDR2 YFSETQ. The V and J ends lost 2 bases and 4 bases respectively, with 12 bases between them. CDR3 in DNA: TGCGCCAGCAGCTTTGGGGGGAGTGGCTATGGCTACACCTTC. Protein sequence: CASSFGGSGYGYTF.

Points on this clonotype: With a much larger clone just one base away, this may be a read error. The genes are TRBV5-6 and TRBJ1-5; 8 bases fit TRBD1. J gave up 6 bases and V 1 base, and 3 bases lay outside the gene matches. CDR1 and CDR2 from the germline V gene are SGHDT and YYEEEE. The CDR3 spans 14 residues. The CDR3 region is CASSLSGGVQPQHF. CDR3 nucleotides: TGTGCCAGCAGCTTGTCAGGGGGCGTTCAGCCCCAGCATTTT.

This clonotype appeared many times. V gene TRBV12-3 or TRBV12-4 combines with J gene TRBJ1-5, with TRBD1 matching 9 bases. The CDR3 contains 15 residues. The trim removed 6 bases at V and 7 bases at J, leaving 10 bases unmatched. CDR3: CASSPSGTGRQPQHF. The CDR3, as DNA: TGTGCCAGCAGCCCCTCCGGGACAGGGAGGCAGCCCCAGCATTTT.

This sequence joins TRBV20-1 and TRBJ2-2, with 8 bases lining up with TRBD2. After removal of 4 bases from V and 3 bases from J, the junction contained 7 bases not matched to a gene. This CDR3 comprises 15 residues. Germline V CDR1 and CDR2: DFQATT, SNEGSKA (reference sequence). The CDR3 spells CSATVAGRYTGELFF. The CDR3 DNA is TGCAGTGCTACCGTAGCGGGGCGATACACCGGGGAGCTGTTTTTT.

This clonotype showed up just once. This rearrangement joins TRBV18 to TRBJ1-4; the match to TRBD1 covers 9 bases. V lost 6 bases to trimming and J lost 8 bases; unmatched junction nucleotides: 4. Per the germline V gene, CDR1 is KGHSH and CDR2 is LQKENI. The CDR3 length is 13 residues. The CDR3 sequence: CASSRDRVEKLFF. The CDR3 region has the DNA TGTGCCAGCTCCAGGGACAGGGTGGAAAAACTGTTTTTT.

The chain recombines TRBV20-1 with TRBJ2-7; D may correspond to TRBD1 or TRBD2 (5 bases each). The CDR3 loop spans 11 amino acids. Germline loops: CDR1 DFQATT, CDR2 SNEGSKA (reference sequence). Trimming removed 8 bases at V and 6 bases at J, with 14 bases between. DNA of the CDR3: TGCAGTTCCGGGACCGCGGGCGAGCAGTACTTC. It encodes CSSGTAGEQYF.

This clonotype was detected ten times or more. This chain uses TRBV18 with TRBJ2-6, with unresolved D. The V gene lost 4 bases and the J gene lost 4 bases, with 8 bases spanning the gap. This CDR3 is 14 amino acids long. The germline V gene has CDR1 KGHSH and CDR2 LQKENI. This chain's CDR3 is CASSLDWGANVLTF. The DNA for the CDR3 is TGTGCCAGCTCACTCGACTGGGGGGCCAACGTCCTGACTTTC.

CDR3 bases: TGCGCCAGCAGCCAATCTCGACTAGCGGGGACCCAAGAGACCCAGTACTTC. Its protein is CASSQSRLAGTQETQYF. The chain couples TRBV4-3 to TRBJ2-5; 11 bases fit TRBD2. CDR1 is LGHNA, CDR2 YSLEER, per germline. The length of the CDR3 is 17 residues. Trimming took 2 bases from V and 1 from J; bases not matched to a gene: 6.

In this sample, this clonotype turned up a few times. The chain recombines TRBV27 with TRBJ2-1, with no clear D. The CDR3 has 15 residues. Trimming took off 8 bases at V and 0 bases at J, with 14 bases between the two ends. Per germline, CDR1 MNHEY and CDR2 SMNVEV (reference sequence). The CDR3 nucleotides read TGTGCCAGCGACGTGAACCCGAGCTCCTACAATGAGCAGTTCTTC. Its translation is CASDVNPSSYNEQFF.

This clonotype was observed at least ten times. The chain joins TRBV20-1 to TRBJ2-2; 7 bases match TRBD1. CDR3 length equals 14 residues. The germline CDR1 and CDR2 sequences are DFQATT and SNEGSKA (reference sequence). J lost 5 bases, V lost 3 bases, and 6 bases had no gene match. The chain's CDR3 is CSASANRGTGELFF. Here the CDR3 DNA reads TGCAGTGCTAGCGCGAACAGGGGAACCGGGGAGCTGTTTTTT.

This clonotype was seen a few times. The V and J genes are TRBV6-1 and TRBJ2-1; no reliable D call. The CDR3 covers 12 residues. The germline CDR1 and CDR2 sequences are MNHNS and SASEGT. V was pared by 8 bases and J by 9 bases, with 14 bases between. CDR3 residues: CASRLPHIEQFF. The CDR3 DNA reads TGTGCCAGCCGCCTCCCCCACATTGAGCAGTTCTTC.